One sample yielded the 8 T cell receptor beta chains listed below, sequenced in a study of blood T cells in healthy people across ages. A sample-barcoded 5' primer and a J-beta primer mix were used in a second PCR of about 6 to 12 cycles. A single record per CDR3 protein comes from TCRdb applying MiXCR to the 5' RACE reads. The sample includes under 1,100,000 distinct CDR3 sequences, 25% of them seen just once. The sample was also reused in another study, on T cells of mothers and their children.

Source material: blood. These receptors came from a girl aged 2 to 9 in good health.

This clonotype was recorded a few times. The chain couples TRBV9 to TRBJ2-1; D is uncertain. Germline assignment: CDR1 SGDLS and CDR2 YYNGEE. The CDR3 totals 14 residues. The ends were cut back, 0 bases at V and 10 bases at J, with 14 bases in the middle. The DNA of the CDR3 is TGTGCCAGCAGCGTAGATTCGGGCAGAGGAGAGCAGTTCTTC. Protein: CASSVDSGRGEQFF.

This clonotype showed up just a few times. The chain combines TRBV7-6 with TRBJ1-5, with D perhaps TRBD1 (5 bases). The CDR3 covers 15 residues. The germline V gene has CDR1 SGHVS and CDR2 FNYEAQ. Between the trimmed V and J ends, which lost 5 bases and 5 bases, there was a span of 16 bases. CDR3 DNA sequence: TGTGCCAGCAGCCCTGGACTGGGGGGGGATCAGCCCCAGCATTTT. This sequence encodes CASSPGLGGDQPQHF.

This clonotype appeared a few times. This chain links TRBV4-1 with TRBJ1-4; D is possibly TRBD1 (6 bases). The germline gives CDR1 MGHRA, CDR2 YSYEKL. The CDR3 runs to 17 residues. V lost 1 base and J lost 6, with 18 bases in between. The CDR3 bases are TGCGCCAGCAGCCAAGTCGTAGCGAGGACAGAATATGAAAAACTGTTTTTT. It codes for CASSQVVARTEYEKLFF.

In this sample, this clonotype turned up many times. The chain recombines TRBV7-9 with TRBJ2-1; D is tentatively TRBD1 or TRBD2 (5 bases each). Looked up from germline, CDR1 is SEHNR and CDR2 is FQNEAQ (reference sequence). This CDR3 has 17 amino acids. V lost 2 bases, J lost 1 base, and 15 bases lay in between. Here the CDR3 reads CASSLLFRDRSYNEQFF. The DNA of the CDR3 is TGTGCCAGCAGCTTATTATTTAGGGACCGATCCTACAATGAGCAGTTCTTC.

This clonotype appeared a few times. The V and J genes are TRBV28 and TRBJ2-4; a possible D gene is TRBD1 (5 bases). Germline V gene lookup returns CDR1 MDHEN and CDR2 SYDVKM. The germline V and J ends were trimmed by 3 bases and 6 bases, with 9 bases remaining between them. The CDR3 loop spans 13 amino acids. The DNA of the CDR3 is TGTGCCAGCAGTTTTTTAAGGGGAAACATTCAGTACTTC. Protein product: CASSFLRGNIQYF.

This clonotype was picked up a small number of times. V gene TRBV4-3 combines with J gene TRBJ2-2; D is undetermined. The CDR3 extends over 16 amino acids. Trimming took 0 bases from V and 5 from J, leaving 13 bases between them. The germline CDR1 and CDR2 sequences are LGHNA and YSLEER. The CDR3 sequence is CASSQESGQSTGELFF. As DNA, the CDR3 is TGCGCCAGCAGCCAAGAGTCTGGGCAGTCTACCGGGGAGCTGTTTTTT.

The rearrangement joins TRBV28 to TRBJ1-2, with 8 bases aligning to TRBD1. The V gene's germline CDR1 is MDHEN and CDR2 SYDVKM. The CDR3 consists of 13 residues. Trimming at V came to 3 bases and at J to 6 bases, leaving 3 bases not matched to a gene. This CDR3 is CASSFPGQDGYTF. In DNA, the CDR3 is TGTGCCAGCAGTTTTCCGGGACAGGATGGCTACACCTTC.

The chain has TRBV14 and TRBJ1-5, with no clear D. The V end was cut by 6 bases, the J end by 3 bases, with 18 bases between. The germline V gene encodes CDR1 SGHDN and CDR2 FVKESK. The CDR3 consists of 16 residues. CDR3 nucleotide sequence: TGTGCCAGCAGTCGTATTGTGTCGTCCTTCAATCAGCCCCAGCATTTT. Protein sequence: CASSRIVSSFNQPQHF.